This TCR beta chain is drawn from a study of shared clonotypes between healthy human individuals (dated by TCRdb to the early 2020s). The study in broad terms: Two women and a few men aged 18 to 49 years were included in the cohort. For each donor, CD4 naive and CD4 memory were each given three plates, CD8 naive was given two plates, and CD8 memory was given one plate. To estimate repertoire size and how much clonotypes are shared between individuals, the study performed deep sequencing of blood TCR repertoires from roughly five healthy adults. Different laboratories and diverse techniques were used to prepare libraries and sequence TCR repertoires, to increase sequencing depth and limit assay-specific biases. Each donor's leukapheresis produced roughly between about 0.8 and 10 billion PBMCs. Overall results and qualifications from the work: The genetic and exposure-history diversity represented was limited by the small number of donors. Pairwise subsampling led to the expectation that sequencing depth would affect the degree of clonotype sharing among donors. About 5% of naive CD4, roughly 3.5% of naive CD8, roughly 2.5% of memory CD4, and about 0.4% of memory CD8 clonotypes were shared across several donors. Naive subsets generally had larger estimated clonotype richness than memory subsets did. Even with the large sequencing depth, rarefaction of the sorted-subset datasets indicated that sequencing was incomplete. Sampling was restricted to blood, and TCR repertoires in tissues likely differ from the TCR repertoires found in blood. Higher generation probabilities were observed for clonotypes shared by all four sorted-subset donors than for non-shared clonotypes.

The donors were healthy, HIV-negative adults who had no recently reported acute infections or vaccinations. Every donor was a Caucasian adult residing in Nashville, Tennessee, USA. Magnetic negative selection was used to enrich CD4+ T cells, after which naive cells were positively selected on CD45RA and the negative fraction became the memory subset. Blood was obtained by leukapheresis, after which PBMCs were separated by Ficoll-Histopaque density gradient centrifugation and cryopreserved in liquid nitrogen vapor phase. Purity and quantity of every magnetically sorted T cell population were checked by analytical flow cytometry. Genomic DNA was isolated from each sorted fraction and quantified by UV absorbance on a Nanodrop 2000c. CDR1 and CDR2 are read off the germline V gene as SGHDT and YYEEEE. From the cysteine through the phenylalanine, the CDR3 covers 16 amino acids. CDR3 DNA is the only sequence kept; it has 48 bases, read in frame from the first base. Cut back by 0 bases and 7 bases, the V and J ends lie 14 bases apart.

Using the deep immunoSEQ assay, multiplex PCR amplified TCR CDR3 regions from genomic DNA. Genomic DNA extracted from each cell subset was distributed evenly over all wells of several immunoSEQ 96-well plates, and each plate served as one replicate. For sorted subsets, each replicate PCR was loaded with around 220 ng genomic DNA, equivalent to some 31,000 T cell genomes. Purified libraries were quantified with a Qubit 3.0 fluorometer, sized on a Bioanalyzer 2100, and re-quantified with the KAPA Library Quantification kit. Each immunoSEQ 96-well plate was sequenced on its own single-read 150-cycle Illumina NextSeq 550 flow cell. The paper's processing steps were these. The immunoSEQ output contained only junctional sequences without quality scores, so filtering could not match that applied to full-length reads. To assign V/J genes and CDR3, sequences were annotated using PyIR, a Python wrapper for IgBLAST v1.9, with IMGT germline references. Reads with weak V/J assignments (E-value above 1e-6), missing CDR3, stop codons, out-of-frame junctions, or ambiguous translated residues were removed. V3J clonotypes were defined by identical inferred V gene, J gene, and CDR3 amino acid sequence. Percentage overlap between repertoires was calculated by dividing the number of shared unique clonotypes by the size of the smaller repertoire. Repertoire richness was assessed with RTK rarefaction, the Chao1 estimator, and Recon v2.1 estimates of unobserved clonotypes. For all TCRbeta clonotypes obtained by the gDNA method from four donors, generation probabilities were computed with OLGA. The table was pulled from immuneACCESS by TCRdb, which kept in-frame rearrangements only. Such tables lose some clones; where checked, under half of the loss comes from unresolved V genes, and the rest has no known cause. That table supplies the V and J calls and clone size; D and trimming were determined from the DNA. The sample yields millions of clones; over 85% were counted once. Together, the top ten hold roughly 0.13% of the sample.

To note about this clone: The target of this receptor is not known. No qualities accompany the bases; no much larger clone lies one base away.

This receptor was identified in a man younger than 35 in good health. This receptor chain uses TRBV5-6 and TRBJ1-6, with a tentative D gene TRBD1 over 5 matching bases. The source material was naive CD4+ T cells sorted from blood. The cell subset or site label on this specimen signifies: CD45RA+ positively selected. CDR3 reads: CASSLDGQGRNSPLHF. The bases are TGTGCCAGCAGCTTGGATGGCCAGGGTCGAAATTCACCCCTCCACTTT.